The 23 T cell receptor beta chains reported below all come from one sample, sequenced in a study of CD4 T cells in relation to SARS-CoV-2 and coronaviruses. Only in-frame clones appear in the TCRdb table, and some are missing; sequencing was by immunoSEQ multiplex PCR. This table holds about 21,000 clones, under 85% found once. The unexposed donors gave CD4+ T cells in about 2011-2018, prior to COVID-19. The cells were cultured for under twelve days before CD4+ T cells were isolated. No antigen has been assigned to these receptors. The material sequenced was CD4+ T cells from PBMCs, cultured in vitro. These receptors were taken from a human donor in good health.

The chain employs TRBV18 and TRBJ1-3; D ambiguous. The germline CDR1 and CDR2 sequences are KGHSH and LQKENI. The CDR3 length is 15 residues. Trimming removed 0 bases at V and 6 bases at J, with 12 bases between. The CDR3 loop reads CASSPPGSGVNTIYF. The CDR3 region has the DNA TGTGCCAGCTCACCACCGGGCAGCGGTGTAAACACCATATATTTT.

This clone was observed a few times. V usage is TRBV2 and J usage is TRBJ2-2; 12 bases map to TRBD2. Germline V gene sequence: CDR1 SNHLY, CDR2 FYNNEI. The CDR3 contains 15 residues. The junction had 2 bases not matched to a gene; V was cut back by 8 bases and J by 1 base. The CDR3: CASGTSGRNTGELFF. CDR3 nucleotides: TGTGCCAGCGGGACTAGCGGGCGGAACACCGGGGAGCTGTTTTTT. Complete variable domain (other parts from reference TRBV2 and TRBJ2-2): EPEVTQTPSHQVTQMGQEVILRCVPISNHLYFYWYRQILGQKVEFLVSFYNNEISEKSEIFDDQFSVERPDGSNFTLKIRSTKLEDSAMYFCASGTSGRNTGELFFGEGSRLTVL.

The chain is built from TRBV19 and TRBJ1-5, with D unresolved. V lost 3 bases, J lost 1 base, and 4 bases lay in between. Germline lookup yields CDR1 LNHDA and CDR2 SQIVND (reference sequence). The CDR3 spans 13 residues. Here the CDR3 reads CASSMSSNQPQHF. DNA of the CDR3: TGTGCCAGTAGTATGTCCAGCAATCAGCCCCAGCATTTT.

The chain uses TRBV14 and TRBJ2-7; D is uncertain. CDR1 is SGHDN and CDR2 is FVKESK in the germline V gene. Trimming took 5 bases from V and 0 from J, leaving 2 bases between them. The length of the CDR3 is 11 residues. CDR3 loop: CASSFSYEQYF. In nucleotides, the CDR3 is TGTGCCAGCAGCTTCTCCTACGAGCAGTACTTC.

The CDR3 region has the DNA TGTGCCAGCAGGGACAGTTATAGCAATCAGCCCCAGCATTTT. Translation: CASRDSYSNQPQHF. This rearrangement joins TRBV28 to TRBJ1-5; possibly TRBD1 for D (6 bases). V gave up 6 bases and J gave up 0 bases, with 9 bases separating them. The CDR3 loop spans 14 amino acids. Germline V gene sequence: CDR1 MDHEN, CDR2 SYDVKM.

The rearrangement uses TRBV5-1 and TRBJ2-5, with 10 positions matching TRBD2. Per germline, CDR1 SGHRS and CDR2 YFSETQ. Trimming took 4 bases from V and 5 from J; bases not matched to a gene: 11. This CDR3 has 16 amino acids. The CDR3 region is CASSTYIAGGGETQYF. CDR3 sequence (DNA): TGCGCCAGCAGCACATATATAGCGGGAGGAGGGGAGACCCAGTACTTC.

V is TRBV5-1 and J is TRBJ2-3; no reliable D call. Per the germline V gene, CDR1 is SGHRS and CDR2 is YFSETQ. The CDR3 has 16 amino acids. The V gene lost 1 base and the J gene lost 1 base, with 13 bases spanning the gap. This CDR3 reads CASSLQAETRTDTQYF. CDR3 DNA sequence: TGCGCCAGCAGCTTGCAGGCCGAAACCCGCACAGATACGCAGTATTTT. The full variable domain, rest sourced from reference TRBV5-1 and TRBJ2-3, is KAGVTQTPRYLIKTRGQQVTLSCSPISGHRSVSWYQQTPGQGLQFLFEYFSETQRNKGNFPGRFSGRQFSNSRSEMNVSTLELGDSALYLCASSLQAETRTDTQYFGPGTRLTVL.

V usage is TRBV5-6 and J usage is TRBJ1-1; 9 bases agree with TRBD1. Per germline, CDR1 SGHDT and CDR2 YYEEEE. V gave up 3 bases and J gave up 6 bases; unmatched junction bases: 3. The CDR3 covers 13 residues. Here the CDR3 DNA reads TGTGCCAGCAGCTCCCACAGGGGGCCTGAAGCTTTCTTT. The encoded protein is CASSSHRGPEAFF.

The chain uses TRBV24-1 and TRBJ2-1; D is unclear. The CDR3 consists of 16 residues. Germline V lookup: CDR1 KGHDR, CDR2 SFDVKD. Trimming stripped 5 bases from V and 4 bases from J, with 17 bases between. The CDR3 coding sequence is TGTGCCACCAGTGCCCTCTCCAGAAGCGATTACAATGAGCAGTTCTTC. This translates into CATSALSRSDYNEQFF.

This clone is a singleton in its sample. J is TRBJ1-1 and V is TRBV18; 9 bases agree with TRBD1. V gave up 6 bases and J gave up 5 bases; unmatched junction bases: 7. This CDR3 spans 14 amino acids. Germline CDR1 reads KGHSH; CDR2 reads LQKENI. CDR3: CASSQDRGETEAFF. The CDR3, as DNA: TGTGCCAGCTCTCAGGACAGGGGCGAGACTGAAGCTTTCTTT.

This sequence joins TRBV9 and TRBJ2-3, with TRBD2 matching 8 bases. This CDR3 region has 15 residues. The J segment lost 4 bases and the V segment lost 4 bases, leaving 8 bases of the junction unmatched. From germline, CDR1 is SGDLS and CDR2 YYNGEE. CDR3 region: CASSPRGSGADTQYF. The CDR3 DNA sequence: TGTGCCAGCAGCCCTAGGGGTAGCGGGGCAGATACGCAGTATTTT.

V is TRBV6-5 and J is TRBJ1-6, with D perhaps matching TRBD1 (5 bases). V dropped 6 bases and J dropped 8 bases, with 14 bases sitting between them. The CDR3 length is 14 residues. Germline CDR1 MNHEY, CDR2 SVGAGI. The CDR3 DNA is TGTGCCAGCAGGATGGGGGGTGTGGATTCACCCCTCCACTTT. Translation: CASRMGGVDSPLHF.

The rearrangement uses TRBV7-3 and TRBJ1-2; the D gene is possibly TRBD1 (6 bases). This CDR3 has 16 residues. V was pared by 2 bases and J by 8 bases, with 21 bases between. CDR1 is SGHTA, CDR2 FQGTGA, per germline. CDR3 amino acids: CASSLGGQTAPGGYTF. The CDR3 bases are TGTGCCAGCAGCTTAGGCGGACAGACAGCTCCGGGGGGCTACACCTTC.

Here the CDR3 DNA reads TGTGCCAGCAGCCCGGTCCAGATTGAGCAGTTCTTC. It yields the protein CASSPVQIEQFF. The chain uses TRBV5-5 and TRBJ2-1; D gene ambiguous. The CDR3 length is 12 residues. Trimming removed 4 bases from V and 9 bases from J, with 11 bases in between. Germline lookup yields CDR1 SGHKS and CDR2 YYEKEE (reference sequence).

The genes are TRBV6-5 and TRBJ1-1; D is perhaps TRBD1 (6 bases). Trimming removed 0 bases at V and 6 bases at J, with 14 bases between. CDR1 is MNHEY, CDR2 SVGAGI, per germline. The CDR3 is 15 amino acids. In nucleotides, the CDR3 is TGTGCCAGCAGTTACTCGACGGGGGGCGCCGCTGAAGCTTTCTTT. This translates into CASSYSTGGAAEAFF.

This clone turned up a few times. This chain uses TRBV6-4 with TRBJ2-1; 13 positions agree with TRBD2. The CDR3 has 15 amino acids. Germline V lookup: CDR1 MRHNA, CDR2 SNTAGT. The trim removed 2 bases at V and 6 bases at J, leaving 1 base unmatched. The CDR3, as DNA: TGTGCCAGCAGTGACAGGACTAGCGGGAGCAATGAGCAGTTCTTC. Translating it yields CASSDRTSGSNEQFF.

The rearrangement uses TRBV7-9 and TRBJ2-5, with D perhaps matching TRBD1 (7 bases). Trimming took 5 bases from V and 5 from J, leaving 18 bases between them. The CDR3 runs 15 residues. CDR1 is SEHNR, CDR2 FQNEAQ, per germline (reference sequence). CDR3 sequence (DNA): TGTGCCAGCAGCCCGACTCAGGGGGGAGAGGAGACCCAGTACTTC. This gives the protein CASSPTQGGEETQYF. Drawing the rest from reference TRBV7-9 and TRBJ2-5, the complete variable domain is DTGVSQNPRHKITKRGQNVTFRCDPISEHNRLYWYRQTLGQGPEFLTYFQNEAQLEKSRLLSDRFSAERPKGSFSTLEIQRTEQGDSAMYLCASSPTQGGEETQYFGPGTRLLVL.

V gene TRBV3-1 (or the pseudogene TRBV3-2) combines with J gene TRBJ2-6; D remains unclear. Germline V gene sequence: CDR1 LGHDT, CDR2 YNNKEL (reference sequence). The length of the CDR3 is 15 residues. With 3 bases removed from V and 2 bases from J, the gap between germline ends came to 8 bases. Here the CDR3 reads CASSQAVTGANVLTF. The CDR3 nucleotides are TGTGCCAGCAGCCAGGCCGTAACTGGGGCCAACGTCCTGACTTTC.

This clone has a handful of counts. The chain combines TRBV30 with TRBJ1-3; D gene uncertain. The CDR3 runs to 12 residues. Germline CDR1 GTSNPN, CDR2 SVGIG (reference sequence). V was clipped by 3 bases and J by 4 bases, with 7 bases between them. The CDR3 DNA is TGTGCCTGGAGAAAGAGAGGAAACACCATATATTTT. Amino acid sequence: CAWRKRGNTIYF.

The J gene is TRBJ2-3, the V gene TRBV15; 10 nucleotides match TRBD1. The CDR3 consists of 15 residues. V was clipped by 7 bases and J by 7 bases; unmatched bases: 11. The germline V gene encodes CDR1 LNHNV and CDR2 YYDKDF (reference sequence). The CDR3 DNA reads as TGTGCCACCAATCGTCCCGGGACAGGGGATCATACGCAGTATTTT. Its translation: CATNRPGTGDHTQYF.

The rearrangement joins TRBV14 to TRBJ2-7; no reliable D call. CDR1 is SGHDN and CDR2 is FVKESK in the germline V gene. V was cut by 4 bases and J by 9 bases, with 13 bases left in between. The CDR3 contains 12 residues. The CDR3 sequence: CASSRPTQRQYF. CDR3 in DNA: TGTGCCAGCAGCCGACCTACCCAGAGGCAGTACTTC.

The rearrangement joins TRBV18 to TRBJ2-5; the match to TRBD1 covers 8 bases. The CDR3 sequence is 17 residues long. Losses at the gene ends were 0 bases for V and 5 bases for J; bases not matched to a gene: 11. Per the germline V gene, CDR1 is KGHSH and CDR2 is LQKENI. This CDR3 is CASSPPGQAGGGETQYF. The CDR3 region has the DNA TGTGCCAGCTCACCACCGGGACAGGCCGGAGGGGGGGAGACCCAGTACTTC.

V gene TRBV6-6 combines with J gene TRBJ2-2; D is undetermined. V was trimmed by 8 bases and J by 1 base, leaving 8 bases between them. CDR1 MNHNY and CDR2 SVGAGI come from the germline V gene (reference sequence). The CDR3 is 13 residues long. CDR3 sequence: CASFLRNTGELFF. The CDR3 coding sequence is TGTGCCAGCTTTTTAAGGAACACCGGGGAGCTGTTTTTT.